The 21 T cell receptor beta chains presented below share a single source sample, sequenced in a study of molecular identifiers for immune sequencing clone quantification. Using its own MiXCR run on the PCR reads, TCRdb lists one record per CDR3 protein. The top ten clones hold 0.7% to 0.95% of a sample with under 800,000 distinct CDR3 sequences, about 25% of them seen once. Sample: naive CD8+ T cells from blood, with Jurkat cell RNA spiked in. Subset of the sample: FACS-sorted CD8+CD4-CCR7+CD45RA+ naive T cells. The receptors were gathered from a human donor in good health. Some libraries in this study had Jurkat cell RNA spiked in.

Remarks on this clonotype: Since a much larger clone is just one base distant, this may be a read error. CDR3 region: CASRPGLNTEALF. For the CDR3, the DNA is TGCGCCAGCAGGCCCGGACTAAACACTGAAGCTCTCTTT. The rearrangement uses TRBV10-2 and TRBJ1-1; no firm D call. CDR3 length: 13 amino acids. Per germline, CDR1 WSHSY and CDR2 SAAADI.

There are many counts of this clonotype. V gene TRBV7-3 combines with J gene TRBJ2-3; TRBD1 matches 10 bases. CDR3 size: 16 residues. V lost 5 bases, J lost 4 bases, and 9 bases stayed unmatched. Germline V gives CDR1 SGHTA, CDR2 FQGTGA. The CDR3 DNA reads as TGTGCCAGCAGCCCCACGGGACAGGGGTTTCCAGATACGCAGTATTTT. Translated, it gives CASSPTGQGFPDTQYF.

The rearrangement joins TRBV4-2 to TRBJ1-2, with D possibly matching TRBD1 (5 bases). The CDR3 is 15 residues long. Trimming removed 0 bases from V and 6 bases from J, with 14 bases in between. The germline CDR1 and CDR2 sequences are LGHNA and YNFKEQ. In nucleotides, the CDR3 is TGTGCCAGCAGCCAAGAATTCAGGGACGGGCATGGCTACACCTTC. It specifies CASSQEFRDGHGYTF.

As DNA, the CDR3 is TGTGCCAGCAGTTTGGGGACTAGTATCACCGGGGAGCTGTTTTTT. This sequence encodes CASSLGTSITGELFF. This chain uses TRBV27 with TRBJ2-2; 8 bases are shared with TRBD2. Germline CDR1 reads MNHEY; CDR2 reads SMNVEV (reference sequence). This CDR3 is 15 amino acids long. The V segment lost 3 bases and the J segment 4 bases; nucleotides outside the gene matches: 4.

A note on this clonotype: This may arise from a read error, as a much more abundant clone is one base away. A read error is likely, as this CDR3 ends without the conserved phenylalanine or tryptophan. The chain couples TRBV4-3 to TRBJ2-7; the D is unclear. The germline V gene encodes CDR1 LGHNA and CDR2 YSLEER. V dropped 0 bases and J dropped 0 bases, with 9 bases sitting between them. This CDR3 is built from 15 residues. The CDR3 reads CASSQDRQPSYEQYL. CDR3 sequence (DNA): TGCGCCAGCAGCCAAGATCGCCAGCCCTCCTACGAGCAGTACCTC.

This clonotype occurred many times. V is TRBV20-1 and J is TRBJ2-7, with D possibly TRBD2 on 5 matching bases. The CDR3 loop spans 11 amino acids. The germline V and J ends were trimmed by 5 bases and 5 bases, with 10 bases remaining between them. Germline V lookup: CDR1 DFQATT, CDR2 SNEGSKA (reference sequence). The CDR3 region has the DNA TGCAGTGCTGAAAAGCGGAACGAGCAGTACTTC. It codes for CSAEKRNEQYF.

The sample holds a few counts of this clonotype. CDR3 nucleotide sequence: TGTGCCAGCAGTCCCGAAGTGGGCTGGACTGAAGCTTTCTTT. Protein product: CASSPEVGWTEAFF. V gene TRBV25-1 combines with J gene TRBJ1-1; D not resolved. CDR1 and CDR2 (germline): MGHDK, SYGVNS. V was trimmed by 5 bases and J by 5 bases, leaving 15 bases between them. The CDR3 contains 14 residues.

This clonotype was observed a few times. CDR3 in amino acids: CASSQIIPGRLYNEQFF. In DNA, the CDR3 is TGTGCCAGCAGCCAAATAATACCCGGGAGGCTCTACAATGAGCAGTTCTTC. The chain is built from TRBV3-1 and TRBJ2-1, with TRBD2 matching 7 bases. Germline trimming cut 2 bases from V and 3 bases from J; bases unmatched to any gene: 10. From germline, CDR1 is LGHDT and CDR2 YNNKEL (reference sequence). The length of the CDR3 is 17 residues.

This clonotype was seen a few times. The rearrangement links TRBV15 to TRBJ2-6, with D uncertain. This CDR3 contains 13 residues. Between the trimmed V and J ends, which lost 8 bases and 0 bases, there was a span of 5 bases. Germline loops: CDR1 LNHNV, CDR2 YYDKDF (reference sequence). The CDR3 is CATRDSGANVLTF. In DNA, the CDR3 is TGTGCCACCCGCGACTCTGGGGCCAACGTCCTGACTTTC. The whole variable domain, filled in from reference TRBV15 and TRBJ2-6, reads DAMVIQNPRYQVTQFGKPVTLSCSQTLNHNVMYWYQQKSSQAPKLLFHYYDKDFNNEADTPDNFQSRRPNTSFCFLDIRSPGLGDTAMYLCATRDSGANVLTFGAGSRLTVL.

This clonotype was recorded at least ten times. This sequence joins TRBV12-3 or TRBV12-4 and TRBJ1-3; D is undetermined. Trimming pared 4 bases from V and 8 bases from J, leaving 9 bases between. The CDR3 length is 12 residues. The DNA of the CDR3 is TGTGCCAGCAGTTCAAATTTGGACACCATATATTTT. Encoded protein: CASSSNLDTIYF.

This chain links TRBV7-9 with TRBJ2-1; D is ambiguous. V was trimmed by 6 bases and J by 1 base, leaving 10 bases between them. Germline CDR1 SEHNR, CDR2 FQNEAQ (reference sequence). The CDR3 loop spans 14 amino acids. The CDR3 bases are TGTGCCAGCAGGCCCACCGGGTCCTACAATGAGCAGTTCTTC. Its translation: CASRPTGSYNEQFF. Together with reference TRBV7-9 and TRBJ2-1, the CDR3 gives the full variable domain: DTGVSQNPRHKITKRGQNVTFRCDPISEHNRLYWYRQTLGQGPEFLTYFQNEAQLEKSRLLSDRFSAERPKGSFSTLEIQRTEQGDSAMYLCASRPTGSYNEQFFGPGTRLTVL.

About this clonotype: The CDR3 ends on some other residue instead of the conserved phenylalanine or tryptophan, so this is likely a read error. This chain uses TRBV20-1 with TRBJ2-7; TRBD1 is a possible D gene (5 bases). V lost 2 bases to trimming and J lost 4 bases, with 15 bases between them. The CDR3 loop spans 14 amino acids. Germline CDR1 DFQATT, CDR2 SNEGSKA (reference sequence). The CDR3 nucleotides read TGCAGTGCTAGAATTCTGGACACTGGTTACGAGCAGTACTCC. This codes for CSARILDTGYEQYS.

This clonotype was seen repeatedly, ten times or more. The gene calls are TRBV20-1 and TRBJ2-3; D remains unclear. Germline V gives CDR1 DFQATT, CDR2 SNEGSKA (reference sequence). V lost 4 bases and J lost 7, with 9 bases in between. This CDR3 region has 11 residues. CDR3 region: CSANDVNTQYF. Written as DNA, the CDR3 is TGCAGTGCTAACGATGTGAATACGCAGTATTTT.

The sample holds many counts of this clonotype. V and J are TRBV4-1 and TRBJ1-1; D possibly corresponds to TRBD1 (5 bases). CDR3 size: 16 residues. The germline V and J ends were trimmed by 4 bases and 2 bases, with 17 bases remaining between them. Germline assignment: CDR1 MGHRA and CDR2 YSYEKL. The CDR3 sequence: CASSLKITWGNTEAFF. The CDR3 coding sequence is TGCGCCAGCAGCCTCAAGATCACCTGGGGCAACACTGAAGCTTTCTTT.

For the CDR3, the DNA is TGTGCCAGCAGCAACTTTTTAACGGGAAGCTACGAGCAGTACTTC. Its protein is CASSNFLTGSYEQYF. This chain joins TRBV7-6 and TRBJ2-7; a weak D match, TRBD2 (5 bases). There are 15 residues in the CDR3. Per the germline V gene, CDR1 is SGHVS and CDR2 is FNYEAQ. Trimming stripped 5 bases from V and 3 bases from J, with 17 bases between.

This clonotype was recorded a few times. V usage is TRBV3-1 and J usage is TRBJ2-5; the D gene is possibly TRBD1 (5 bases). Germline V lookup: CDR1 LGHDT, CDR2 YNNKEL (reference sequence). Trimming shortened V by 3 bases and J by 5 bases, and 16 bases separated the two germline ends. The CDR3 has 15 residues. In DNA form, the CDR3 reads TGTGCCAGCAGCCAGGGTGACACAGCAGGGGAGACCCAGTACTTC. Encoded protein: CASSQGDTAGETQYF.

This clonotype was found a few times. V gene TRBV11-1 combines with J gene TRBJ2-7, with D possibly being TRBD2 (5 bases). The ends were cut back, 5 bases at V and 4 bases at J, with 18 bases in the middle. The germline gives CDR1 SGHAT, CDR2 FQDESV (reference sequence). The CDR3 is 15 residues long. The CDR3 loop reads CASSRGAREIYEQYF. For the CDR3, the DNA is TGTGCCAGCAGCCGCGGTGCGAGGGAGATTTACGAGCAGTACTTC.

V gene TRBV23-1 combines with J gene TRBJ1-5; D is ambiguous. TRBV23-1 carries the ORF label, with uncertain function. The CDR3 is 17 residues long. The V and J ends lost 2 bases and 3 bases respectively, with 17 bases between them. In DNA form, the CDR3 reads TGCGCCAGCAGTCAAACCCCCTGCGGGAAATTCAATCAGCCCCAGCATTTT. It translates to CASSQTPCGKFNQPQHF.

This clonotype was seen a few times. The chain recombines TRBV6-5 with TRBJ2-2, with 8 nucleotides matching TRBD1. The CDR3 contains 15 residues. The germline V gene encodes CDR1 MNHEY and CDR2 SVGAGI. Trimming removed 4 bases from V and 7 bases from J; junction bases left unmatched: 8. CDR3: CASSLSRGRIGELFF. In nucleotides, the CDR3 is TGTGCCAGCAGTTTAAGCAGGGGGCGCATCGGGGAGCTGTTTTTT.

The chain combines TRBV11-2 with TRBJ2-3; the D gene is possibly TRBD2 (7 bases). The V gene's germline CDR1 is SGHAT and CDR2 FQNNGV. V lost 5 bases and J lost 2, with 14 bases in between. The CDR3 runs 15 residues. The CDR3 is CASSVGGGPTDTQYF. CDR3 coding DNA: TGTGCCAGCAGCGTAGGGGGGGGGCCCACAGATACGCAGTATTTT.

This clonotype was seen many times. The V gene is TRBV9, the J gene TRBJ2-2; no clear D gene. V was shortened by 0 bases and J by 5 bases, with 5 bases between the two germline ends. The V gene's germline CDR1 is SGDLS and CDR2 YYNGEE. The CDR3 is 13 residues long. The CDR3 spells CASSVDQTGELFF. The CDR3 DNA reads TGTGCCAGCAGCGTAGATCAAACCGGGGAGCTGTTTTTT.